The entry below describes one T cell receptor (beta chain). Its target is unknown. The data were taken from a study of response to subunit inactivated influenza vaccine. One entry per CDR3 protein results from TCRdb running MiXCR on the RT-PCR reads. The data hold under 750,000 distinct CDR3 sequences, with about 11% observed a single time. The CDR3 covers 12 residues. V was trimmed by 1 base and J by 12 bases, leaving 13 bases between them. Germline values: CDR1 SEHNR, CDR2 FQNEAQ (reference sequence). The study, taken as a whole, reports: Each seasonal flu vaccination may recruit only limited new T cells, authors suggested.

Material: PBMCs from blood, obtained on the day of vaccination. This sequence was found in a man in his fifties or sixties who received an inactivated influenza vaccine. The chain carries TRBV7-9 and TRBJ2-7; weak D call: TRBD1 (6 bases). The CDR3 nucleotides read TGTGCCAGCAGCTTAGGACAGGCCCCTACGTACTTC. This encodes CASSLGQAPTYF.